These T cell receptor beta chains were read from a single sample in a study of OX40 agonist ivuxolimab in advanced cancers. Assay used: immunoSEQ multiplex PCR; TCRdb lists only in-frame clones, some missing. The repertoire includes 30,000 to 45,000 clones, about 84% of them detected once, and 21% sits in the top ten. The sample here was CD4+ or CD8+ T cells sorted from blood, taken in a trial of the OX40 agonist ivuxolimab. The receptors derive from an adult with an advanced solid tumor such as melanoma, head and neck, liver or kidney cancer. The conserved cysteine and the conserved F or W are not part of the CDR3 here. Fields, in order: V gene, J gene, CDR3 protein.

TRBV4-1	TRBJ2-4	ASSHPLGRDSRPTLAKNIQY
TRBV7-9	TRBJ2-3	ASSLGVTTDTQY
TRBV2	TRBJ1-4	ASSYTTVGATNEKLF
TRBV6-1	TRBJ1-4	ASSSGQDEKLF
TRBV5-1	TRBJ1-1	ASSLAGQLEAF
TRBV9	TRBJ2-1	ASSQDRDYSEQF
TRBV10-2	TRBJ2-1	ASGLNGGNEQF
TRBV19	TRBJ1-1	ASQQVPGGKTEAF
TRBV7-3	TRBJ1-5	ASSLEAGGWQPQH
TRBV19	TRBJ2-3	ASRGGGSDTQY
TRBV5-4	TRBJ2-1	ASSSQSRGTGDNEQF
TRBV18	TRBJ2-5	ASSPGHQETQY
TRBV2	TRBJ2-3	ASRGQGPDTQY
TRBV7-3	TRBJ2-2	ASSLNREDGELF
TRBV2	TRBJ1-6	ASRGGLAGNSPLH
TRBV7-9	TRBJ1-2	ASTWGGNGYT
TRBV6-5	TRBJ2-2	ASGVNRANTGELF
TRBV4-1	TRBJ2-1	ASSQEGAPEGWSYNEQF
TRBV7-9	TRBJ2-3	ASSLVRGRTGASSDTQY
TRBV4-1	TRBJ2-4	ASKTSYLAKNIQY
TRBV28	TRBJ1-3	ASSARPSGNTIY
TRBV18	TRBJ2-7	ASSPPAAYEQY
TRBV5-1	TRBJ2-3	ASSSSGQGAGTQY
TRBV14	TRBJ2-1	ASSRQQGYTEQF
TRBV7-3	TRBJ2-2	ASSLNAQGIGGELF
TRBV6-9	TRBJ2-7	ASSETRDRLTYEQY
TRBV6-6	TRBJ2-7	ASSYSSVKGDYEQY
TRBV18	TRBJ1-2	ASSLVSEAYGYT
TRBV4-3	TRBJ1-6	ASSLTGDNSPLH
TRBV4-1	TRBJ2-3	ASSQGGGGRADTQY
TRBV4-1	TRBJ2-3	ASKPPLTGGTTDTQY
TRBV10-1	TRBJ1-1	ASRDRENTEAF
TRBV6-5	TRBJ1-4	ASRDRVVEKLF
TRBV6-4	TRBJ2-1	ASSDEGLGKEQF
TRBV6-5	TRBJ2-5	ASSYGPRETQY
TRBV11-3	TRBJ2-3	ASSSRTGAGTDTQY
TRBV21-1	TRBJ2-3	ASSKKVPHTDTQY
TRBV21-1	TRBJ2-3	ASTDTQY
TRBV4-1	TRBJ1-5	ASSQVTLRRISNQPQH
TRBV28	TRBJ2-5	ASRGLAGKRETQY
TRBV9	TRBJ2-3	ASSVQSGSTDTQY
TRBV4-1	TRBJ1-1	ASSLTGWRLTEAF
TRBV28	TRBJ1-2	ASSRRNYGYT
TRBV28	TRBJ1-1	ASSYDRGVRTEAF
TRBV2	TRBJ2-7	ASRGSTHEQY
TRBV5-4	TRBJ2-1	ASSLGLAGESNEQF
TRBV6-5	TRBJ1-5	ASSSTDSNQPQH
TRBV7-2	TRBJ2-2	ASSLDSAGGGTGELF
TRBV18	TRBJ1-1	ASSPGLNTEAF
TRBV19	TRBJ2-5	ASSTLGTGKFLETQY
TRBV4-3	TRBJ1-1	ASSPTPMDTEAF
TRBV4-1	TRBJ2-2	ASNSLAGKRTGELF
TRBV7-2	TRBJ2-1	ASSSATSSGVEQF
TRBV2	TRBJ2-4	ASSERELAKNIQY